Listed below are T cell receptor beta chains from one sample, sequenced in a study of blood T cells in healthy people across ages. TCRdb re-analysed the 5' RACE reads in MiXCR, keeping a single row per CDR3 protein. The sample yields fewer than 2,000,000 distinct CDR3 sequences, about two fifths seen once. The sample comprised blood. The receptors were sampled from a human donor in good health. The CDR3 runs from the conserved cysteine through the conserved F or W. The D gene is left open where the match is weak. Where a row states a size, it is once, few, many or the class of an expanded clone; other rows omit it.

>TRBJ1-6|TRBV7-9|NA|TRBD1
TGTGCCAGCAGCTTAGATTTCCAGGGGGGGAGACCCCTCCACTTT
CASSLDFQGGRPLHF
>TRBJ1-2|TRBV7-9|NA|NA
TGTGCCAGCAGCTTAATTAACTACTATGGCTACACCTTC
CASSLINYYGYTF
>TRBJ2-7|TRBV20-1|NA|TRBD2
TGCAGTGCCGAGGGATTGCAGCGGGGGACCTACGAGCAGTACTTC
CSAEGLQRGTYEQYF
>TRBJ1-2|TRBV20-1|few|NA
TGCAGTGCTACCACTACTAACTATGGCTACACCTTC
CSATTTNYGYTF
>TRBJ2-1|TRBV2|NA|TRBD2
TGTGCCAGCAGTGACCTTAGGACTAGCGGGGGGGCCTACAATGAGCAGTTCTTC
CASSDLRTSGGAYNEQFF
>TRBJ1-4|TRBV5-1|NA|NA
TGCGCCAGCAGCTTCGGCCCAACTAATGAAAAACTGTTTTTT
CASSFGPTNEKLFF
>TRBJ2-7|TRBV5-1|few|NA
TGCGCCAGCAGGCGGGGCGAATCCTACGAGCAGTACTTC
CASRRGESYEQYF
>TRBJ1-1|TRBV4-2|once|NA
TGTGCCAGCAGCCAAGAGGCGGGGAACAGTGAAGCTTTCTTT
CASSQEAGNSEAFF
>TRBJ2-3|TRBV20-1|NA|TRBD2
TGCAGTGCTGGACGGACTAGCGGGGATCGGACGCAGTATTTT
CSAGRTSGDRTQYF
>TRBJ1-2|TRBV20-1|NA|TRBD1
TGCAGTGCTAGAAGGGGGCGGGGTTGGAATGGCTACACCTTC
CSARRGRGWNGYTF
>TRBJ2-1|TRBV7-2|few|NA
TGTGCCAGCAGCTTTGAACAGGGATTTCACAATGAGCAGTTCTTC
CASSFEQGFHNEQFF
>TRBJ1-6|TRBV6-1|NA|NA
TGCGCCGCGGAGGTCATGAGAAATTCACCCCTCCACTTT
CAAEVMRNSPLHF
>TRBJ1-5|TRBV7-2|once|NA
TGTGCCAGCAGCTTAGATACCGTCGGCCCAAAGCATTTT
CASSLDTVGPKHF
>TRBJ2-7|TRBV15|NA|NA
TGTGCCACCCTACGACATGGAGGTAACGAGCAGTACTTC
CATLRHGGNEQYF
>TRBJ2-5|TRBV7-3|NA|NA
TGTGCCAGCAGCACCACAGGGTTAGGGGAGACCCAGTACTTC
CASSTTGLGETQYF
>TRBJ2-1|TRBV28|NA|NA
TGTGCCAGCAGTTTGCCGGGGGCCGGATACAATGAGCAGTTCTTC
CASSLPGAGYNEQFF
>TRBJ2-1|TRBV6-1|few|TRBD1
TGTGCCAGCAATTCAGACAGGGCACCCTACAATGAGCAGTTCTTC
CASNSDRAPYNEQFF
>TRBJ2-7|TRBV27|NA|NA
TGTGCCAGCAGGGGCGGGTCCCCTCCCTACGAGCAGTACTTC
CASRGGSPPYEQYF
>TRBJ1-4|TRBV20-1|few|TRBD1
TGCAGTGCTAGAGACACAGGGGGGACAAGGGAAAAACTGTTTTTT
CSARDTGGTREKLFF
>TRBJ2-3|TRBV20-1|NA|TRBD2
TGCAGTGCTAGAGATGGAGAGCGGGGGATCACAGATACGCAGTATTTT
CSARDGERGITDTQYF
>TRBJ2-1|TRBV12-3/TRBV12-4|few|NA
TGTGCCAGCAGTTTTGGGCCTAGCATTGGTGAGCAGTTCTTC
CASSFGPSIGEQFF
>TRBJ2-1|TRBV2|NA|NA
TGTACCAGCAGTGGATCTGGAGGAGAGCAGTTCTTC
CTSSGSGGEQFF
>TRBJ2-7|TRBV7-9|NA|NA
TGTGCCAGCAGCTCGATGACATACGAGCAGTACTTC
CASSSMTYEQYF
>TRBJ1-1|TRBV4-1|NA|TRBD1
TGCGCCAGCAGCCAAGTGCCGGGACAGGGGGACACTGAAGCTTTCTTT
CASSQVPGQGDTEAFF
>TRBJ2-3|TRBV7-9|NA|NA
TGTGCCAGCAGCCCGCCGAGTCTGAGAGATACGCAGTATTTT
CASSPPSLRDTQYF
>TRBJ1-6|TRBV20-1|NA|NA
TGCAGTGCTAACCGACAGAGCAGACCCCTCCACTTT
CSANRQSRPLHF
>TRBJ1-2|TRBV9|few|TRBD1
TGTGCCAGCAGCGTAGCCGGGACAGATCTCTATGGCTACACCTTC
CASSVAGTDLYGYTF
>TRBJ2-1|TRBV6-4|NA|NA
TGTGCCAGCAGTGAATCGGATCGTTGGGGCATGAGGAATGAGCAGTTCTTC
CASSESDRWGMRNEQFF
>TRBJ2-7|TRBV3-1|NA|NA
TGTGCCAGCAGCCGCTTAGACAGCCGCTACGAGCAGTACTTC
CASSRLDSRYEQYF
>TRBJ2-4|TRBV28|NA|NA
TGTGCCAGCAGTTTACCAGACGTAGGCATTCAGTACTTC
CASSLPDVGIQYF
>TRBJ2-5|TRBV7-9|few|NA
TGTGCCAGCAGCGATTCACTCCCAGGGGTAGGAGAGACCCAGTACTTC
CASSDSLPGVGETQYF
>TRBJ2-3|TRBV4-2|NA|TRBD2
TGTGCCAGCAGCCCCTCCGGGACTAACACAGATACGCAGTATTTT
CASSPSGTNTDTQYF
>TRBJ2-1|TRBV14|NA|NA
TGTGCCAGCGCCCTAGTGGCGAACAATGAGCAGTTCTTC
CASALVANNEQFF
>TRBJ2-7|TRBV29-1|many|NA
TGCAGCGTGTTGGGACAAAGAGGGTACGAGCAGTACTTC
CSVLGQRGYEQYF
>TRBJ2-7|TRBV10-3|once|TRBD1
TGTGCCATCAGTGAGCCCCGGGGGACAGGGAGGCCCTACGAGCAGTACTTC
CAISEPRGTGRPYEQYF
>TRBJ1-5|TRBV7-9|few|NA
TGTGCCAGCAGCTTAGCCTATCAGCCAAAGGGAATGGCAAATCAGCCCCAGCATTTT
CASSLAYQPKGMANQPQHF
>TRBJ1-1|TRBV7-9|once|NA
TGTGCCAGCAGCTTAAGTCCCTTAGAGACTGAAGCTTTCTTT
CASSLSPLETEAFF
>TRBJ2-7|TRBV9|many|NA
TGTGCCAGCAGCGTAGGCGGATCTAACTCCTACGAGCAGTACTTC
CASSVGGSNSYEQYF
>TRBJ2-6|TRBV12-3/TRBV12-4|few|TRBD1
TGTGCCAGCAGTTCCCACGGGGACAGGGGCGATAGGGCCAACGTCCTGACTTTC
CASSSHGDRGDRANVLTF
>TRBJ2-5|TRBV27|NA|NA
TGTGCCAGTCCTCACGAGGGCATTATCCAGTACTTC
CASPHEGIIQYF
>TRBJ2-7|TRBV7-3|NA|NA
TGTGCCAGCAGTCCCGGGACGGCGTTAGGCTACGAGCAGTACTTC
CASSPGTALGYEQYF
>TRBJ1-1|TRBV29-1|few|NA
TGCAGCGTTGAGTATGGGGGGCTCGACACTGAAGCTTTCTTT
CSVEYGGLDTEAFF
>TRBJ1-4|TRBV5-6|NA|NA
TGTGCCTGCAGCTCGGGGGGAGGGAATAATGAAAAACTGTTTTTT
CACSSGGGNNEKLFF
>TRBJ2-1|TRBV9|few|NA
TGTGCCAGCAGCGTAGTAGTGGCCCAGGGAAATGAGCAGTTCTTC
CASSVVVAQGNEQFF
>TRBJ2-5|TRBV29-1|NA|NA
TGCAGCGTTGAAGAGGGCGGGGGCTGGGAGACTCAGTACTTC
CSVEEGGGWETQYF
>TRBJ2-7|TRBV13|NA|NA
TGTGCCAGCAGCTCCGCTCGCTCCTACGAGCAGTACTTC
CASSSARSYEQYF
>TRBJ2-7|TRBV4-2|many|NA
TGTGCCAGCAGCCAAGTCAATCTGGGTATCTACGAGCAGTACTTC
CASSQVNLGIYEQYF
>TRBJ2-1|TRBV2|once|NA
TGTGCCAGCAGTACAGGGAGCCATGAGCAGTTCTTC
CASSTGSHEQFF
>TRBJ1-2|TRBV7-2|NA|NA
TGTGCCAGCAGAGGGCAGCTTGAAAAAGCTAACTATGGCTACACCTTC
CASRGQLEKANYGYTF
>TRBJ2-7|TRBV3-1|NA|NA
TGTGCCAGCAGCCAAGGTTCGGGCCGTAATAACTACGAGCAGTACTTC
CASSQGSGRNNYEQYF
>TRBJ2-2|TRBV29-1|NA|TRBD2
TGCAGCGTTGGCACGGGAGGGACCGGGGAGCTGTTTTTT
CSVGTGGTGELFF
>TRBJ2-1|TRBV5-1|few|NA
TGCGCCAGCCGGGGGGCCGGCAATGAGCAGTTCTTC
CASRGAGNEQFF
>TRBJ1-6|TRBV25-1|few|TRBD1
TGTGCCAGCAGTGTTGGGACAGGGGATAATTCACCCCTCCACTTT
CASSVGTGDNSPLHF
>TRBJ2-7|TRBV29-1|many|NA
TGCAGCGTTGACTACGGACTTAACGAGCAGTACTTC
CSVDYGLNEQYF